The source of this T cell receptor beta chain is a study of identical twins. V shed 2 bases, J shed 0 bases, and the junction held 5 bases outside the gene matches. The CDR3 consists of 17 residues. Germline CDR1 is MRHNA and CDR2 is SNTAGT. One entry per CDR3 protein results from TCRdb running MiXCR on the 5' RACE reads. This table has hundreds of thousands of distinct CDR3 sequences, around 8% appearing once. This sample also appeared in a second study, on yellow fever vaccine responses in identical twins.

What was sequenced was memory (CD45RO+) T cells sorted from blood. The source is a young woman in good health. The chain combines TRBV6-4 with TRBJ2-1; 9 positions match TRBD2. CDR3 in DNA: TGTGCCAGCAGTGACACTAGTAGCGGGAGCTCCTACAATGAGCAGTTCTTC. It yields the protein CASSDTSSGSSYNEQFF.